The 30 T cell receptor beta chains below come from one sample, sequenced in a study of OX40 agonist ivuxolimab in advanced cancers. Some clones are missing from TCRdb's copy, which holds only in-frame ones; the method was immunoSEQ multiplex PCR. The data hold some 25,000 clones, with roughly three quarters observed a single time. Sequences were derived from CD4+ or CD8+ T cells sorted from blood, sampled in a trial of the OX40 agonist ivuxolimab. The receptors derive from an adult with an advanced solid tumor such as melanoma, head and neck, liver or kidney cancer.

On this clone itself: At the DNA level, this CDR3 is encoded by other sequences in the same sample as well. The chain has TRBV5-1 and TRBJ2-2; 7 bases map to TRBD1. CDR1 and CDR2 (germline): SGHRS, YFSETQ. This CDR3 is 16 amino acids long. The trim removed 0 bases at V and 3 bases at J, leaving 5 bases unmatched. This CDR3 reads CASSLGQGRYTGELFF. The CDR3 DNA is TGCGCCAGCAGCTTGGGACAGGGAAGGTACACCGGGGAGCTGTTTTTT.

The chain has TRBV10-3 and TRBJ2-7; 15 bases match TRBD2. V dropped 2 bases and J dropped 0; count of bases not matched to a gene: 2. CDR1 ENHRY and CDR2 SYGVKD come from the germline V gene. CDR3 length: 17 residues. CDR3 bases: TGTGCCATCAGTGAGCCGGGACTAGCGGGAGGCTCCTACGAGCAGTACTTC. Amino acid sequence: CAISEPGLAGGSYEQYF.

The chain employs TRBV7-9 and TRBJ2-1, with D uncertain. V lost 5 bases and J lost 7, with 6 bases in between. This CDR3 is built from 11 residues. Per the germline V gene, CDR1 is SEHNR and CDR2 is FQNEAQ (reference sequence). Written as DNA, the CDR3 is TGTGCCAGCAGCGTAATTAATGAGCAGTTCTTC. Protein sequence: CASSVINEQFF.

The gene calls are TRBV5-4 and TRBJ1-1; D unresolved. CDR3 length equals 13 residues. CDR1 SGHNT and CDR2 YYREEE come from the germline V gene (reference sequence). Trimming removed 3 bases from V and 1 base from J, with 7 bases in between. The CDR3 sequence is CASSWSGNTEAFF. The CDR3 DNA follows: TGTGCCAGCAGCTGGTCAGGGAACACTGAAGCTTTCTTT.

This sequence joins TRBV7-9 and TRBJ1-4, with 8 positions matching TRBD1. The CDR3 spans 16 residues. Germline values: CDR1 SEHNR, CDR2 FQNEAQ (reference sequence). The trim removed 5 bases at V and 8 bases at J, leaving 13 bases unmatched. The CDR3 bases are TGTGCCAGCAGCCAAAGGGGCAGGGGGCCGCAAGAAAAACTGTTTTTT. Its translation: CASSQRGRGPQEKLFF.

A single count supports this clone. CDR3 amino acids: CASSSIAGVSTDTQYF. The CDR3 bases are TGTGCCAGCAGTTCTATAGCGGGAGTGAGCACAGATACGCAGTATTTT. V gene TRBV2 combines with J gene TRBJ2-3; 9 nucleotides match TRBD2. This CDR3 comprises 16 residues. Per germline, CDR1 SNHLY and CDR2 FYNNEI. The V segment lost 5 bases and the J segment 0 bases; nucleotides outside the gene matches: 6.

The V call is TRBV10-2, the J call TRBJ2-2, with a tentative D call TRBD2 (7 bases). CDR1 WSHSY and CDR2 SAAADI come from the germline V gene. With 1 base removed from V and 9 bases from J, the gap between germline ends came to 18 bases. This CDR3 contains 16 residues. DNA of the CDR3: TGCGCCAGCAGTGAGTGGGGGGGCGCTGAGGGCAGGGAGCTGTTTTTT. Its translation: CASSEWGGAEGRELFF.

The chain links TRBV19 to TRBJ1-1; D unclear. Germline values: CDR1 LNHDA, CDR2 SQIVND (reference sequence). V was shortened by 3 bases and J by 6 bases, with 8 bases between the two germline ends. CDR3 length: 12 residues. The CDR3 coding sequence is TGTGCCAGTAGTATCGGTGCCGCTGAAGCTTTCTTT. Translated: CASSIGAAEAFF.

The genes are TRBV29-1 and TRBJ1-2; tentatively, D is TRBD1 (5 bases). The CDR3 sequence is 12 residues long. Trimming took off 4 bases at V and 1 base at J, with 7 bases between the two ends. Looked up from germline, CDR1 is SQVTM and CDR2 is ANQGSEA. As DNA, the CDR3 is TGCAGCGTTGTAAGGGGTAACTATGGCTACACCTTC. Translation: CSVVRGNYGYTF.

This sequence joins TRBV2 and TRBJ2-7; D possibly corresponds to TRBD2 (6 bases). Germline CDR1 SNHLY, CDR2 FYNNEI. Trimming stripped 3 bases from V and 4 bases from J, with 13 bases between. This CDR3 spans 14 amino acids. The DNA of the CDR3 is TGTGCCAGCAGTGAGTTTGGGGCGGGGTACGAGCAGTACTTC. Translated: CASSEFGAGYEQYF.

A few counts support this clone. The CDR3 sequence is CASSLRASGGAEETQYF. As DNA, the CDR3 is TGTGCCAGCAGCTTAAGGGCTAGCGGGGGGGCGGAAGAGACCCAGTACTTC. The V gene is TRBV7-6, the J gene TRBJ2-5, with 12 bases that match TRBD2. V lost 2 bases, J lost 3 bases, and 7 bases stayed unmatched. The CDR3 sequence is 17 residues long. Germline CDR1 SGHVS, CDR2 FNYEAQ. Full variable domain (outside the CDR3, taken from reference TRBV7-6 and TRBJ2-5): GAGVSQSPRYKVTKRGQDVALRCDPISGHVSLYWYRQALGQGPEFLTYFNYEAQQDKSGLPNDRFSAERPEGSISTLTIQRTEQRDSAMYRCASSLRASGGAEETQYFGPGTRLLVL.

This clone was observed a single time. This chain connects TRBV2 to TRBJ2-5, with a weak D call TRBD1 (5 bases). This CDR3 region has 16 residues. Deletions cut 7 bases from V and 0 bases from J, with 18 bases between. Germline V CDR1 and CDR2: SNHLY, FYNNEI. The CDR3 DNA is TGTGCCAGCATCCGAATAGGGGCCCAGTACCAAGAGACCCAGTACTTC. Protein product: CASIRIGAQYQETQYF. The full variable domain, completed using reference TRBV2 and TRBJ2-5, is EPEVTQTPSHQVTQMGQEVILRCVPISNHLYFYWYRQILGQKVEFLVSFYNNEISEKSEIFDDQFSVERPDGSNFTLKIRSTKLEDSAMYFCASIRIGAQYQETQYFGPGTRLLVL.

The chain employs TRBV19 and TRBJ1-1, with D uncertain. The germline V gene encodes CDR1 LNHDA and CDR2 SQIVND (reference sequence). This CDR3 comprises 14 residues. Trimming removed 4 bases at V and 5 bases at J, with 14 bases between. The CDR3 loop is CASSKAPGGTEAFF. CDR3 coding DNA: TGTGCCAGTAGTAAGGCCCCGGGTGGGACTGAAGCTTTCTTT.

The chain employs TRBV2 and TRBJ1-2, with TRBD1 matching over 9 bases. Looked up from germline, CDR1 is SNHLY and CDR2 is FYNNEI. Germline trimming cut 8 bases from V and 7 bases from J; bases unmatched to any gene: 11. The CDR3 runs 14 residues. In nucleotides, the CDR3 is TGTGCCAGCGGGCCAGGACAGGGGATAGGTGGCTACACCTTC. Translation gives CASGPGQGIGGYTF.

The chain uses TRBV6-5 and TRBJ2-7; D unresolved. V was clipped by 6 bases and J by 0 bases, with 12 bases between them. This CDR3 is 14 amino acids long. Germline V gene sequence: CDR1 MNHEY, CDR2 SVGAGI. The CDR3 sequence is CASSTTQGSYEQYF. As DNA, the CDR3 is TGTGCCAGCAGCACTACCCAAGGCTCCTACGAGCAGTACTTC.

The chain joins TRBV28 to TRBJ2-1; 10 nucleotides match TRBD1. Germline CDR1 reads MDHEN; CDR2 reads SYDVKM. CDR3 length: 15 amino acids. The V and J ends lost 4 bases and 8 bases, in that order; junction bases with no gene match: 8. CDR3: CASSSWGTGADEQFF. The CDR3 region has the DNA TGTGCCAGCAGTTCCTGGGGGACAGGGGCGGATGAGCAGTTCTTC.

The gene calls are TRBV9 and TRBJ1-2, with TRBD1 as a possible D gene (5 bases). The CDR3 is 15 residues long. V lost 3 bases to trimming and J lost 1 base, with 13 bases between them. Per the germline V gene, CDR1 is SGDLS and CDR2 is YYNGEE. The CDR3 is CASSGRDGNNYGYTF. CDR3 bases: TGTGCCAGCAGCGGGAGGGACGGAAATAACTATGGCTACACCTTC.

The rearrangement joins TRBV7-9 to TRBJ2-1, with TRBD2 identical over 8 bases. V was pared by 5 bases and J by 0 bases, with 6 bases of the junction left unmatched. Germline CDR1 SEHNR, CDR2 FQNEAQ (reference sequence). The CDR3 loop spans 16 amino acids. CDR3 bases: TGTGCCAGCAGCCCGGGGGGGCAGGTCTCCTACAATGAGCAGTTCTTC. As protein: CASSPGGQVSYNEQFF.

The chain recombines TRBV7-8 with TRBJ1-1; no clear D gene. The CDR3 has 14 amino acids. Germline V gene lookup returns CDR1 SGHVS and CDR2 FQNEAQ. The ends were cut back, 7 bases at V and 5 bases at J, with 17 bases in the middle. The CDR3 reads CASTPLGRGTEAFF. CDR3 nucleotides: TGTGCCAGCACCCCTCTTGGGCGTGGGACTGAAGCTTTCTTT.

The V and J genes are TRBV11-3 and TRBJ2-7; TRBD2 matches 7 bases. The CDR3 extends over 16 amino acids. Unmatched junction bases numbered 11, after V lost 3 bases and J lost 3 bases. Germline V gene lookup returns CDR1 SGHNT and CDR2 YENEEA. In DNA, the CDR3 is TGTGCCAGCAGCTTGGGGTCATGGACTAGATACTACGAGCAGTACTTC. Amino acids: CASSLGSWTRYYEQYF.

This clone has more than one count but fewer than ten. An end of the junction differs from the germline gene, which may be a read error. The chain links TRBV7-8 to TRBJ1-3; a weak D match, TRBD1 (6 bases). Looked up from germline, CDR1 is SGHVS and CDR2 is FQNEAQ. This CDR3 contains 10 residues. The CDR3 coding sequence is TGTGCCAGCAGCACCTCGGACAGACATTTT. Protein product: CASSTSDRHF.

The genes are TRBV4-1 and TRBJ2-2; unclear D gene. V lost 2 bases to trimming and J lost 8 bases, with 21 bases between them. The CDR3 covers 17 residues. CDR1 MGHRA and CDR2 YSYEKL come from the germline V gene. For the CDR3, the DNA is TGCGCCAGCAGCCAAAGAGCAACTTATCAGGTCGGGGGGGAGCTGTTTTTT. It encodes CASSQRATYQVGGELFF.

This chain links TRBV28 with TRBJ2-7, with TRBD2 matching 13 bases. Unmatched junction bases numbered 8, after V lost 5 bases and J lost 4 bases. The CDR3 is made up of 16 amino acids. Per germline, CDR1 MDHEN and CDR2 SYDVKM. Here the CDR3 DNA reads TGTGCCAGCAGTCTAAACTGGACTAGCGGGGGATACGAGCAGTACTTC. Residues: CASSLNWTSGGYEQYF.

Worth noting for this clone: This probably arose from a read error, given a far larger clone one base away. V gene TRBV5-1 combines with J gene TRBJ2-1; 8 positions match TRBD2. With 1 base clipped from V and 1 base from J, the junction kept 1 base outside the gene matches. The CDR3 has 15 amino acids. CDR1 is SGHRS, CDR2 YFSETQ, per germline. CDR3 protein: CASSLLAGSYNEQFF. In DNA form, the CDR3 reads TGCGCCAGCAGCTTGTTAGCGGGATCCTACAATGAGCAGTTCTTC.

The chain recombines TRBV7-9 with TRBJ1-1; the match to TRBD1 covers 12 bases. The germline V gene encodes CDR1 SEHNR and CDR2 FQNEAQ (reference sequence). CDR3 size: 15 residues. J gave up 10 bases and V 5 bases, and 11 bases lay outside the gene matches. The DNA of the CDR3 is TGTGCCAGCAGCGGCCGGGACAGGGGGCTTAATTCAGCTTTCTTT. It yields the protein CASSGRDRGLNSAFF. The complete variable domain, with remaining parts taken from reference TRBV7-9 and TRBJ1-1, reads DTGVSQNPRHKITKRGQNVTFRCDPISEHNRLYWYRQTLGQGPEFLTYFQNEAQLEKSRLLSDRFSAERPKGSFSTLEIQRTEQGDSAMYLCASSGRDRGLNSAFFGQGTRLTVV.

The chain recombines TRBV27 with TRBJ1-5, with D maybe TRBD1 (5 bases). The V and J ends lost 7 bases and 7 bases respectively, with 11 bases between them. CDR1 is MNHEY, CDR2 SMNVEV, per germline (reference sequence). This CDR3 spans 12 amino acids. The CDR3 sequence is CASTSGLQPQHF. CDR3 coding DNA: TGTGCCAGCACCTCGGGGCTCCAGCCCCAGCATTTT.

J is TRBJ2-1 and V is TRBV25-1; D possibly corresponds to TRBD2 (6 bases). Germline CDR1 and CDR2: MGHDK and SYGVNS. The CDR3 is made up of 13 amino acids. Trimming removed 1 base from V and 10 bases from J, with 11 bases in between. DNA for the CDR3: TGTGCCAGCAGTGAATCGTGGGGACTCGAGCAGTTCTTC. Translating gives CASSESWGLEQFF.

V gene TRBV28 combines with J gene TRBJ2-3; D is undetermined. The CDR3 runs 14 residues. Trimming left V 3 bases short and J 6 bases short, with 13 bases between. Germline V CDR1 and CDR2: MDHEN, SYDVKM. The CDR3 DNA follows: TGTGCCAGCAGTTTTTCTGGGGTTATGGATACGCAGTATTTT. Translated, it gives CASSFSGVMDTQYF.

The DNA for the CDR3 is TGCGCCAGCAGTGATTCCCCAGGGAACACTGAAGCTTTCTTT. Protein product: CASSDSPGNTEAFF. This chain links TRBV10-1 with TRBJ1-1; D gene ambiguous. V was shortened by 3 bases and J by 1 base, with 9 bases between the two germline ends. Looked up from germline, CDR1 is WNHNN and CDR2 is SYGVQD (reference sequence). The CDR3 totals 14 residues.

This clone was counted once. The CDR3 DNA reads as TGTGCCAGCAGCTTAAACCCAGGAAACTATGGCTACACCTTC. It yields the protein CASSLNPGNYGYTF. The V gene is TRBV7-8, the J gene TRBJ1-2; D remains unclear. The CDR3 has 14 amino acids. V was pared by 2 bases and J by 2 bases, with 9 bases between. CDR1 is SGHVS, CDR2 FQNEAQ, per germline.